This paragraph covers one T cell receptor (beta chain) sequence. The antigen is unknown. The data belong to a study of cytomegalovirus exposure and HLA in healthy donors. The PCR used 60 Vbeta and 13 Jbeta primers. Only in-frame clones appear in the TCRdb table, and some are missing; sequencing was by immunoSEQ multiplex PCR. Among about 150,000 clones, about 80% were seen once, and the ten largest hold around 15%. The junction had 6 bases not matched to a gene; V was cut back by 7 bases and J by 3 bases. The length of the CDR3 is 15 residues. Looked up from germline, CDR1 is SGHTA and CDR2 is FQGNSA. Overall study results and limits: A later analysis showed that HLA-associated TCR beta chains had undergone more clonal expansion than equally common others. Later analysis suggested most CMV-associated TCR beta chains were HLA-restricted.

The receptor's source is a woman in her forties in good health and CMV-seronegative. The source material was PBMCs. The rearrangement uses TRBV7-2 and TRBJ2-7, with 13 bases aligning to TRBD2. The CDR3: CASTRLAGGYYEQYF. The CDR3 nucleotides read TGTGCCAGCACCCGACTAGCGGGAGGTTACTACGAGCAGTACTTC. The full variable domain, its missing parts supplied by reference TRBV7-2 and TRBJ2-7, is GAGVSQSPSNKVTEKGKDVELRCDPISGHTALYWYRQSLGQGLEFLIYFQGNSAPDKSGLPSDRFSAERTGGSVSTLTIQRTQQEDSAVYLCASTRLAGGYYEQYFGPGTRLTVT.